The 6 T cell receptor beta chains below all came from one sample that was sequenced in a study of blood T cell repertoires in COVID-19. Libraries were prepared by immunoSEQ multiplex PCR; TCRdb keeps only in-frame clonotypes and omits some of them. The sample holds hundreds of thousands of clones, around 86% seen once. Sequencing input: peripheral blood. The receptors shown here come from a man aged 55 to 69 with acute or convalescent COVID-19.

This clone was observed a handful of times. V usage is TRBV6-1 and J usage is TRBJ1-1, with D perhaps TRBD1 (6 bases). The CDR3 is 16 amino acids. V lost 4 bases to trimming and J lost 0 bases, with 15 bases between them. Looked up from germline, CDR1 is MNHNS and CDR2 is SASEGT. The CDR3 loop reads CASSGIRTEMNTEAFF. The CDR3 DNA follows: TGTGCCAGCAGTGGAATAAGGACAGAGATGAACACTGAAGCTTTCTTT.

V and J are TRBV12-3 or TRBV12-4 and TRBJ2-7, with D hard to call. The germline V and J ends were trimmed by 6 bases and 4 bases, with 13 bases remaining between them. The CDR3 consists of 13 residues. CDR3 coding DNA: TGTGCCAGCAGCCCAAGTGGAGTTTACGAGCAGTACTTC. This codes for CASSPSGVYEQYF.

This rearrangement joins TRBV6-2 or TRBV6-3 to TRBJ1-1, with unresolved D. V lost 7 bases and J 1 base, leaving 13 bases between the germline ends. The germline V gene encodes CDR1 MNHEY and CDR2 SVGEGT. This CDR3 is 14 amino acids long. The CDR3 is CASTPLDWNTEAFF. In DNA form, the CDR3 reads TGTGCCAGCACCCCTCTGGACTGGAACACTGAAGCTTTCTTT.

V is TRBV16 and J is TRBJ2-5, with D uncertain. Trimming took 0 bases from V and 3 from J, leaving 17 bases between them. Germline CDR1 and CDR2: KGHSY and FQNENV. The CDR3 has 17 amino acids. The CDR3 region has the DNA TGTGCCAGCAGCCAATCGCGACAACCCGGCTTGAAAGAGACCCAGTACTTC. Amino acid sequence: CASSQSRQPGLKETQYF.

The genes are TRBV28 and TRBJ1-1; the match to TRBD1 covers 7 bases. Trimming removed 3 bases from V and 4 bases from J; junction bases left unmatched: 5. Germline V CDR1 and CDR2: MDHEN, SYDVKM. The CDR3 totals 14 residues. The CDR3 region is CASSFKGAITEAFF. The CDR3 region has the DNA TGTGCCAGCAGTTTTAAGGGGGCGATCACTGAAGCTTTCTTT.

The rearrangement links TRBV7-6 to TRBJ1-1; D is possibly TRBD1 (5 bases). The germline gives CDR1 SGHVS, CDR2 FNYEAQ. The CDR3 spans 13 residues. The V end was cut by 0 bases, the J end by 4 bases, with 6 bases between. The CDR3 is CASSLAGATEAFF. In DNA, the CDR3 is TGTGCCAGCAGCTTAGCAGGGGCCACTGAAGCTTTCTTT. The full variable domain, rest sourced from reference TRBV7-6 and TRBJ1-1, is GAGVSQSPRYKVTKRGQDVALRCDPISGHVSLYWYRQALGQGPEFLTYFNYEAQQDKSGLPNDRFSAERPEGSISTLTIQRTEQRDSAMYRCASSLAGATEAFFGQGTRLTVV.